This T cell receptor (beta chain) was sequenced for a study of sequential checkpoint blockade in melanoma. CDR1 is MDHEN, CDR2 SYDVKM, per germline. The CDR3 is 13 residues long. TCRdb's copy holds only in-frame clones and misses some; the assay was immunoSEQ multiplex PCR. Of 20,000 to 25,000 clones listed, approximately 78% were seen once; the top ten hold roughly 10%. Regarding treatment: randomized to nivolumab then ipilimumab (arm A) or the reverse (arm B). Live CD3+CD8+ CD19− CD56− cells were sorted from PBMCs. This sample comprised CD8+ T cells sorted from blood (inferred from file names), obtained from a patient given nivolumab and ipilimumab in sequence. The chain employs TRBV28 and TRBJ2-5; 9 bases match TRBD2. The receptor was derived from a human donor with melanoma. CDR3 in DNA: TGTGCGACCGGGGCGGGAGGGCGAGAGACCCAGTACTTC. Residues: CATGAGGRETQYF.